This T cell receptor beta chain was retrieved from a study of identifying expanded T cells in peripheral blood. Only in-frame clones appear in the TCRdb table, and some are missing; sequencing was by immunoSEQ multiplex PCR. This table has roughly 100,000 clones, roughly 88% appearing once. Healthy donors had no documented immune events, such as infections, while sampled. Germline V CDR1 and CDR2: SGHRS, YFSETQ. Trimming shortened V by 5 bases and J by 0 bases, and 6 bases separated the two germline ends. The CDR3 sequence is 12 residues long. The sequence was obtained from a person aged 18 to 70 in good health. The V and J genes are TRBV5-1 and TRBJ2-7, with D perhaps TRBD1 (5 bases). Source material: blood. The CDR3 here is CASRQDSYEQYF. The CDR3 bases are TGCGCCAGCAGACAGGACTCCTACGAGCAGTACTTC. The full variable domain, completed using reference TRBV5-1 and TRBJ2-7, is KAGVTQTPRYLIKTRGQQVTLSCSPISGHRSVSWYQQTPGQGLQFLFEYFSETQRNKGNFPGRFSGRQFSNSRSEMNVSTLELGDSALYLCASRQDSYEQYFGPGTRLTVT.